The rows below give T cell receptor beta chains drawn from one sample of a study of blood T cell repertoires in COVID-19. Sequencing was performed with immunoSEQ multiplex PCR; in TCRdb, only in-frame clones are kept and a portion is missing. The data contain nearly 55,000 clones, about 86% of them singletons. Sequencing was carried out using peripheral blood. The receptor source for this set is a man between 65 and 85 years old with active COVID-19. Both conserved end residues are part of each CDR3. Fields, in order: J gene, clone size, V gene, D gene, CDR3 protein, CDR3 DNA. The D gene is left open where the match is weak. Where a row states a size, it is once, few, many or the class of an expanded clone; other rows omit it.

TRBJ1-1,few,TRBV29-1,.,CSAARGSGTEAFF,TGCAGCGCCGCGCGGGGCTCGGGAACTGAAGCTTTCTTT
TRBJ2-3,once,TRBV7-8,TRBD2,CASSKGGIGGDYRDTQYF,TGTGCCAGCAGCAAAGGAGGCATCGGGGGGGATTATCGAGATACGCAGTATTTT
TRBJ1-2,.,TRBV29-1,TRBD1,CSAGQGTTCGYTF,TGCAGCGCCGGACAGGGCACGACCTGTGGCTACACCTTC
TRBJ1-2,.,TRBV7-9,TRBD1,CASSFLSGTGDYYTF,TGTGCCAGCAGCTTTCTGTCCGGGACAGGGGATTACTACACCTTC
TRBJ1-3,.,TRBV7-2,TRBD1,CASSGRTGGVNTIYF,TGTGCCAGCAGCGGCCGGACAGGGGGTGTTAACACCATATATTTT
TRBJ2-1,.,TRBV18,.,CASTPRANSYNEQFF,TGTGCCAGCACGCCTAGAGCAAACTCCTACAATGAGCAGTTCTTC
TRBJ2-3,.,TRBV7-2,TRBD2,CASSWEARTSAYF,TGTGCCAGCAGCTGGGAAGCCCGGACTAGCGCTTATTTT
TRBJ2-7,.,TRBV3-1/TRBV3-2,TRBD2,CASRGLRTSGGSAYEQYF,TGTGCCAGCCGGGGGCTCCGGACTAGCGGGGGGTCCGCCTACGAGCAGTACTTC
TRBJ2-1,.,TRBV29-1,.,CSVEGRGGNEQFF,TGCAGCGTTGAAGGGCGGGGAGGCAATGAGCAGTTCTTC
TRBJ2-2,.,TRBV9,TRBD2,CASRAGSDTGELFF,TGTGCCAGCAGAGCGGGGAGTGACACCGGGGAGCTGTTTTTT